These 17 T cell receptor beta chains came from one sample sequenced in a study of blood T cell repertoires in COVID-19. Sequenced by immunoSEQ multiplex PCR; TCRdb stores in-frame clones only, minus some. The sample yields a few hundred thousand clones, roughly 90% seen once. Sequencing was done on a sample of PBMCs or T cells enriched from blood (not recorded which). These receptors were taken from a woman younger than 45 who had recovered from COVID-19.

The rearrangement uses TRBV7-8 and TRBJ1-5, with D possibly matching TRBD1 (6 bases). The CDR3 spans 16 residues. Trimming shortened V by 4 bases and J by 4 bases, and 17 bases separated the two germline ends. Germline CDR1 and CDR2: SGHVS and FQNEAQ. The chain's CDR3 is CASSSTGTRGNQPQHF. CDR3 DNA sequence: TGTGCCAGCAGCTCAACCGGGACACGCGGTAATCAGCCCCAGCATTTT. The variable domain in full, with the rest retrieved from reference TRBV7-8 and TRBJ1-5, is GAGVSQSPRYKVAKRGQDVALRCDPISGHVSLFWYQQALGQGPEFLTYFQNEAQLDKSGLPSDRFFAERPEGSVSTLKIQRTQQEDSAVYLCASSSTGTRGNQPQHFGDGTRLSIL.

V is TRBV5-6 and J is TRBJ2-6; D uncertain. From germline, CDR1 is SGHDT and CDR2 YYEEEE. V was shortened by 1 base and J by 4 bases, with 9 bases between the two germline ends. There are 15 residues in the CDR3. CDR3 protein: CASSLIFSGANVLTF. CDR3 DNA sequence: TGTGCCAGCAGCTTGATTTTCTCCGGGGCCAACGTCCTGACTTTC.

J is TRBJ2-1 and V is TRBV24-1; D is unclear. Germline CDR1 reads KGHDR; CDR2 reads SFDVKD. This CDR3 has 12 amino acids. V was pared by 6 bases and J by 3 bases, with 5 bases between. CDR3 nucleotide sequence: TGTGCCACCAGTCAGATCTACAATGAGCAGTTCTTC. As protein: CATSQIYNEQFF.

In regard to this clone: This specimen includes other DNA sequences encoding the same CDR3. CDR3 nucleotides: TGTGCCAGTAGCACGGGACAGCCGAACACTGAAGCTTTCTTT. Protein sequence: CASSTGQPNTEAFF. The genes are TRBV19 and TRBJ1-1; 7 nucleotides align to TRBD1. Looked up from germline, CDR1 is LNHDA and CDR2 is SQIVND (reference sequence). The CDR3 spans 14 residues. With V trimmed by 6 bases and J by 1 base, 5 bases remained unmatched.

The V call is TRBV3-1 (or the pseudogene TRBV3-2), the J call TRBJ2-1, with D possibly being TRBD2 (5 bases). The V and J ends lost 2 bases and 6 bases respectively, with 20 bases between them. The CDR3 is 17 residues long. The germline V gene encodes CDR1 LGHDT and CDR2 YNNKEL (reference sequence). The CDR3 nucleotides read TGTGCCAGCAGCCAAAACCCGACGGACTCCCTCAGCAATGAGCAGTTCTTC. This gives the protein CASSQNPTDSLSNEQFF.

This clone was found once. This chain connects TRBV6-5 to TRBJ2-5; 8 nucleotides align to TRBD1. The CDR3 contains 15 residues. The trim removed 7 bases at V and 5 bases at J, leaving 12 bases unmatched. Per the germline V gene, CDR1 is MNHEY and CDR2 is SVGAGI. DNA for the CDR3: TGTGCCAGCATCGGTGGACAGGGTACTCCGGAGACCCAGTACTTC. It encodes CASIGGQGTPETQYF.

The V call is TRBV2, the J call TRBJ1-3; 10 bases map to TRBD1. CDR1 is SNHLY and CDR2 is FYNNEI in the germline V gene. V shed 9 bases, J shed 2 bases, and the junction held 4 bases outside the gene matches. The CDR3 runs to 14 residues. CDR3 nucleotide sequence: TGTGCCAGTAGGGACAGGGGAACTGGAAACACCATATATTTT. Translated, it gives CASRDRGTGNTIYF.

The rearrangement links TRBV4-1 to TRBJ2-3; the match to TRBD2 covers 9 bases. Looked up from germline, CDR1 is MGHRA and CDR2 is YSYEKL. V dropped 1 base and J dropped 2; count of bases not matched to a gene: 7. The CDR3 is 17 residues long. The CDR3 nucleotides are TGCGCCAGCAGCCAAGGTCCAGCGGGGGGTACCACAGATACGCAGTATTTT. It encodes CASSQGPAGGTTDTQYF.

The V call is TRBV27, the J call TRBJ2-3; 11 bases match TRBD2. The CDR3 contains 14 residues. The V and J ends lost 3 bases and 7 bases, in that order; junction bases with no gene match: 3. Germline assignment: CDR1 MNHEY and CDR2 SMNVEV (reference sequence). CDR3 bases: TGTGCCAGCAGTTTTACTAGCGGGGGATATACGCAGTATTTT. Its protein product is CASSFTSGGYTQYF.

This chain uses TRBV7-2 with TRBJ2-3; tentatively, D is TRBD2 (5 bases). Germline lookup yields CDR1 SGHTA and CDR2 FQGNSA. V was clipped by 1 base and J by 8 bases, with 13 bases between them. The CDR3 has 14 amino acids. The CDR3 loop is CASSLVTGWGTQYF. In DNA, the CDR3 is TGTGCCAGCAGCTTAGTAACGGGATGGGGTACGCAGTATTTT. Full variable domain (missing parts from reference TRBV7-2 and TRBJ2-3): GAGVSQSPSNKVTEKGKDVELRCDPISGHTALYWYRQSLGQGLEFLIYFQGNSAPDKSGLPSDRFSAERTGGSVSTLTIQRTQQEDSAVYLCASSLVTGWGTQYFGPGTRLTVL.

The chain employs TRBV11-2 and TRBJ1-1, with D tentatively TRBD1 (6 bases). Germline V gives CDR1 SGHAT, CDR2 FQNNGV. V dropped 2 bases and J dropped 1 base, with 17 bases sitting between them. There are 17 residues in the CDR3. As DNA, the CDR3 is TGTGCCAGCAGCTTAAACAGGGTCGGAGCGGCGAACACTGAAGCTTTCTTT. Translation gives CASSLNRVGAANTEAFF.

The rearrangement links TRBV28 to TRBJ2-5; D gene uncertain. Per the germline V gene, CDR1 is MDHEN and CDR2 is SYDVKM. CDR3 length equals 16 residues. V gave up 5 bases and J gave up 1 base, with 17 bases separating them. The CDR3 spells CASSLGSQTIQETQYF. CDR3 nucleotides: TGTGCCAGCAGTCTGGGCTCCCAAACGATCCAAGAGACCCAGTACTTC. Based on the CDR3 plus reference TRBV28 and TRBJ2-5, the full variable domain is DVKVTQSSRYLVKRTGEKVFLECVQDMDHENMFWYRQDPGLGLRLIYFSYDVKMKEKGDIPEGYSVSREKKERFSLILESASTNQTSMYLCASSLGSQTIQETQYFGPGTRLLVL.

The genes are TRBV7-2 and TRBJ1-1, with 9 bases matching TRBD1. The CDR3 is 15 amino acids. V lost 4 bases to trimming and J lost 6 bases; unmatched junction nucleotides: 9. Germline values: CDR1 SGHTA, CDR2 FQGNSA. The CDR3 is CASSWGQGGLAEAFF. In nucleotides, the CDR3 is TGTGCCAGCAGCTGGGGACAGGGAGGCCTCGCTGAAGCTTTCTTT.

As to this clone: The same CDR3 also results from other DNA sequences found in this sample. The rearrangement joins TRBV28 to TRBJ2-3, with 7 positions matching TRBD2. CDR1 MDHEN and CDR2 SYDVKM come from the germline V gene. Trimming cost V 3 bases and J 0 bases; bases outside gene matches: 3. This CDR3 is 15 amino acids long. This CDR3 is CASSFAGESTDTQYF. In DNA, the CDR3 is TGTGCCAGCAGTTTCGCGGGAGAAAGCACAGATACGCAGTATTTT.

This chain links TRBV18 with TRBJ1-3, with a weak D call TRBD1 (6 bases). Germline lookup yields CDR1 KGHSH and CDR2 LQKENI. The CDR3 covers 15 residues. The V end was cut by 3 bases, the J end by 0 bases, with 9 bases between. The CDR3 loop reads CASSPTGNSGNTIYF. The CDR3, as DNA: TGTGCCAGCTCACCCACAGGGAACTCTGGAAACACCATATATTTT.

The V and J genes are TRBV6-6 and TRBJ1-1; no firm D call. CDR1 is MNHNY, CDR2 SVGAGI, per germline (reference sequence). The CDR3 has 11 residues. Trimming cost V 5 bases and J 8 bases, with 9 bases left between them. CDR3 in DNA: TGTGCCAGCAGTGCAGGCCAGGAAGCTTTCTTT. Its protein is CASSAGQEAFF.

The CDR3 protein is CASSPQQGSSNQPQHF. The DNA for the CDR3 is TGTGCCAGCAGTCCGCAACAGGGATCTAGCAATCAGCCCCAGCATTTT. The V and J genes are TRBV28 and TRBJ1-5, with D possibly being TRBD1 (6 bases). Deletions cut 5 bases from V and 0 bases from J, with 14 bases between. The germline V gene encodes CDR1 MDHEN and CDR2 SYDVKM. There are 16 residues in the CDR3.